Listed below are T cell receptor beta chains from one sample, sequenced in a study of CD8 T cells in Susac syndrome. TCRdb reprocessed the immunoSEQ multiplex PCR reads with MiXCR, giving one entry per CDR3 protein. The data show under 300,000 distinct CDR3 sequences, about 96% seen once. Sequenced: CD4+ T cells from PBMCs. These receptors were collected from a human donor with Susac syndrome. CDR3s include the opening cysteine and the closing phenylalanine or tryptophan. The order of the fields is J gene, D gene, CDR3 length, V gene, clone size, CDR3 protein, CDR3 DNA. A D gene is named only where the DNA matches it firmly. Size is omitted from some rows. Given values are once, few, many or a class for expanded clones.

>TRBJ2-1|.|14|TRBV20-1|.
CSALSSRDDNEQFF
TGCAGTGCTTTGTCCTCGCGGGACGACAATGAGCAGTTCTTC
>TRBJ2-1|TRBD2|14|TRBV9|.
CASSDGREGSEQFF
TGTGCCAGCAGCGATGGGCGGGAGGGCAGTGAGCAGTTCTTC
>TRBJ2-7|TRBD2|15|TRBV11-3|.
CASSPPRLAAYEQYF
TGTGCCAGCAGCCCCCCGAGACTAGCGGCCTACGAGCAGTACTTC
>TRBJ1-1|TRBD1|13|TRBV12-5|.
CASGLGTGIEAFF
TGTGCTAGTGGTTTGGGGACAGGTATTGAAGCTTTCTTT
>TRBJ1-4|.|13|TRBV6-5|.
CASRGSSNEKLFF
TGTGCCAGCAGGGGGAGCTCAAATGAAAAACTGTTTTTT
>TRBJ1-2|TRBD1|13|TRBV29-1|.
CSARTGQAYGYTF
TGCAGCGCGCGAACGGGACAGGCCTATGGCTACACCTTC
>TRBJ1-5|TRBD1|14|TRBV28|.
CASSSGQGNQPQHF
TGTGCCAGCAGTTCGGGACAGGGAAATCAGCCCCAGCATTTT
>TRBJ2-3|.|15|TRBV6-5|.
CASSYDFQSTDTQYF
TGTGCCAGCAGTTACGATTTCCAGTCCACAGATACGCAGTATTTT
>TRBJ2-1|TRBD2|14|TRBV28|.
CASSRAGAKNEQFF
TGTGCCAGCAGCCGAGCGGGAGCCAAAAATGAGCAGTTCTTC
>TRBJ1-1|TRBD1|13|TRBV2|.
CASRLQGPTEAFF
TGTGCCAGCAGGTTACAGGGGCCCACTGAAGCTTTCTTT
>TRBJ2-7|TRBD1|12|TRBV29-1|.
CSGWDRTYEQYF
TGCAGCGGGTGGGACAGAACCTACGAGCAGTACTTC
>TRBJ2-1|.|12|TRBV5-4|.
CASSPSAGEQFF
TGTGCCAGCAGTCCAAGCGCAGGTGAGCAGTTCTTC
>TRBJ2-5|.|13|TRBV18|.
CASRRGSQETQYF
TGTGCCAGCCGACGGGGAAGCCAAGAGACCCAGTACTTC
>TRBJ2-2|.|11|TRBV2|once
CASKVAGELFF
TGTGCCAGCAAGGTGGCCGGGGAGCTGTTTTTT
>TRBJ2-7|.|15|TRBV5-4|.
CASSPLGGTLYEQYF
TGTGCCAGCAGCCCCCTCGGCGGAACCTTGTACGAGCAGTACTTC
>TRBJ1-2|.|13|TRBV3-1|.
CASSQVQPNGYTF
TGTGCCAGCAGCCAAGTGCAGCCTAATGGCTACACCTTC
>TRBJ2-1|.|17|TRBV24-1|.
CATSAFGLGGSYNEQFF
TGTGCCACCAGTGCCTTTGGACTCGGTGGCTCCTACAATGAGCAGTTCTTC
>TRBJ1-5|.|15|TRBV3-1|few
CASSQGSDSNQPQHF
TGTGCCAGCAGCCAAGGGTCGGATAGCAATCAGCCCCAGCATTTT
>TRBJ2-7|.|12|TRBV7-8|.
CASSLDSREQYF
TGTGCCAGCAGCTTAGATTCCCGCGAGCAGTACTTC
>TRBJ2-5|.|14|TRBV5-6|few
CASSLDGREETQYF
TGTGCCAGCAGCTTGGACGGCAGGGAAGAGACCCAGTACTTC
>TRBJ1-2|.|15|TRBV5-1|.
CASSLVSGNNYGYTF
TGCGCCAGCAGCTTGGTATCCGGCAATAACTATGGCTACACCTTC
>TRBJ2-4|TRBD1|13|TRBV20-1|.
CSATLDRGNIQYF
TGCAGTGCGACTCTGGACAGGGGAAACATTCAGTACTTC
>TRBJ2-6|.|14|TRBV27|.
CASSLSFGANVLTF
TGTGCCAGCAGTTTAAGTTTTGGGGCCAACGTCCTGACTTTC
>TRBJ1-2|TRBD1|15|TRBV12-3/TRBV12-4|.
CASSAGTGFNYGYTF
TGTGCCAGCAGTGCGGGGACAGGTTTCAACTATGGCTACACCTTC
>TRBJ2-7|.|12|TRBV18|few
CASSPAGYEQYF
TGTGCCAGCTCACCTGCGGGGTACGAGCAGTACTTC
>TRBJ2-5|.|13|TRBV27|.
CASRPTGGATQYF
TGTGCCAGCAGGCCGACTGGGGGTGCTACCCAGTACTTC
>TRBJ2-7|TRBD1|15|TRBV3-1|.
CASSQATGPYYEQYF
TGTGCCAGCAGCCAGGCGACAGGGCCCTACTACGAGCAGTACTTC
>TRBJ1-3|.|15|TRBV12-3/TRBV12-4|.
CASSLAGVSGNTIYF
TGTGCCAGCAGTCTAGCTGGGGTTTCTGGAAACACCATATATTTT
>TRBJ1-3|.|15|TRBV7-9|.
CASSSLGGSGNTIYF
TGTGCCAGCAGCAGTCTAGGGGGATCTGGAAACACCATATATTTT
>TRBJ2-5|.|13|TRBV3-1|.
CASSQAGTVTQYF
TGTGCCAGCAGCCAAGCTGGAACGGTGACCCAGTACTTC
>TRBJ2-7|.|14|TRBV19|.
CASSLGQIIDEQYF
TGTGCCAGTAGTCTTGGACAGATAATCGACGAGCAGTACTTC
>TRBJ1-5|.|12|TRBV20-1|once
CSVGGSNQPQHF
TGCAGTGTCGGGGGGAGCAATCAGCCCCAGCATTTT
>TRBJ1-1|.|16|TRBV15|.
CATSRDQGRRNTEAFF
TGTGCCACCAGCAGAGATCAGGGACGGCGGAACACTGAAGCTTTCTTT
>TRBJ2-1|TRBD2|13|TRBV30|.
CAWSPGRAYEQFF
TGTGCCTGGAGTCCCGGGAGGGCCTATGAGCAGTTCTTC
>TRBJ1-1|.|13|TRBV3-1|.
CASSLGGNTEAFF
TGTGCCAGCAGCTTAGGGGGGAACACTGAAGCTTTCTTT
>TRBJ1-1|TRBD1|15|TRBV28|.
CASSPRDREFIEAFF
TGTGCCAGCAGTCCTCGGGACAGGGAATTTATTGAAGCTTTCTTT
>TRBJ2-7|.|16|TRBV15|.
CATSRAKGQLNYEQYF
TGTGCCACCAGCAGAGCTAAAGGGCAGCTCAACTACGAGCAGTACTTC